The entry below describes one TCR beta chain. As yet, its antigen is unknown. Libraries were prepared by immunoSEQ multiplex PCR; TCRdb keeps only in-frame clonotypes and omits some of them. The sample consists of 93,000 or so clones, under 95% of them appearing once. This sample was taken from a study of graft-versus-host responses after intestinal transplantation. Study information: Every one of the recipients received anti-thymocyte globulin induction and afterwards took tacrolimus and steroids for approximately 3 years.

The CDR3 length is 15 residues. Germline CDR1 SNHLY, CDR2 FYNNEI. Losses at the gene ends were 4 bases for V and 0 bases for J; bases not matched to a gene: 3. The genes are TRBV2 and TRBJ1-5, with 7 bases lining up with TRBD1. The receptor's source is a human donor who received an intestinal transplant. The sample was unstimulated CD8+ T cells sorted from spleen or lymph node cells, taken before intestinal transplant. The CDR3 region is CASSGGTVSNQPQHF. The CDR3 DNA follows: TGTGCCAGCAGTGGAGGGACAGTTAGCAATCAGCCCCAGCATTTT.